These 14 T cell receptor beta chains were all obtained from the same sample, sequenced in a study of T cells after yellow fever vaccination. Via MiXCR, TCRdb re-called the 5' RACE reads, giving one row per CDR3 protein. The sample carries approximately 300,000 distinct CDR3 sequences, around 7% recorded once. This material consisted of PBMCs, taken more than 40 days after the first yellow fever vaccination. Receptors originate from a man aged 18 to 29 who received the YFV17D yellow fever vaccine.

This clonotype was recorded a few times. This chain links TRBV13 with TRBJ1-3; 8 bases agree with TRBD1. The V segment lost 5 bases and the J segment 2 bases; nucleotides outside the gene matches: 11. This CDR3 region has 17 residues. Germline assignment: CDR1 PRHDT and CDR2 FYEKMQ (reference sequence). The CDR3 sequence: CASSHARTGGTGNTIYF. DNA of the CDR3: TGTGCCAGCAGCCACGCACGCACAGGGGGAACTGGAAACACCATATATTTT.

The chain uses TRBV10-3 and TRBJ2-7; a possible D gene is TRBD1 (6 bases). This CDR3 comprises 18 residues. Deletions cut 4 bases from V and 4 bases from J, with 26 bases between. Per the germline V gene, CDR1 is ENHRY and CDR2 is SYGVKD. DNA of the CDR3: TGTGCCATCAGTGCTGATGCTCCCGGGACAACCCGGAGGTACGAGCAGTACGTC. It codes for CAISADAPGTTRRYEQYV.

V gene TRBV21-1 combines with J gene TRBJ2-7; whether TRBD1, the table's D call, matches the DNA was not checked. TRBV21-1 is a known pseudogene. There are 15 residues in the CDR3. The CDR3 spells CASSRRGTHPYEQYF. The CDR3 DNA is TGTGCCAGCAGCAGAAGAGGGACCCACCCCTACGAGCAGTACTTC.

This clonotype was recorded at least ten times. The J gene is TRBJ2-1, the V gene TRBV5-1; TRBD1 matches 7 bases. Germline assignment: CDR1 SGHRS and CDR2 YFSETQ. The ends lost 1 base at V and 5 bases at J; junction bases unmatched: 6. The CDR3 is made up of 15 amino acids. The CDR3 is CASSLKGGRDNEQFF. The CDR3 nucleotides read TGCGCCAGCAGCTTGAAAGGGGGCCGAGACAATGAGCAGTTCTTC.

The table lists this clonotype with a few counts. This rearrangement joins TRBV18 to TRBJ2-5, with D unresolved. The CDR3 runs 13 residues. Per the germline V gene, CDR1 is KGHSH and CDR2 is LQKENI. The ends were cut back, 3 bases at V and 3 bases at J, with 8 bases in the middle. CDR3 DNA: TGTGCCAGCTCACCGGGCAGTGAAGAGACCCAGTACTTC. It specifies CASSPGSEETQYF.

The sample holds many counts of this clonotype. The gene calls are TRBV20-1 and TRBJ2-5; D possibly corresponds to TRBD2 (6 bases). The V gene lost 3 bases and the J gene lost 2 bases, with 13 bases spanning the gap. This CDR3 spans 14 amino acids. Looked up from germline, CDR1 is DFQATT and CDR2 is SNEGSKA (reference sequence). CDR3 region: CSARGGALQETQYF. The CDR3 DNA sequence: TGCAGTGCTAGGGGGGGTGCCTTACAAGAGACCCAGTACTTC.

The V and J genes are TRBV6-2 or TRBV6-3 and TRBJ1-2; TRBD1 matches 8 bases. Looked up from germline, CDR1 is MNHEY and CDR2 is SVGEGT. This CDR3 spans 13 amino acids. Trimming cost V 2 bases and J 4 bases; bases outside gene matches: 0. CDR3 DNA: TGTGCCAGCAGTTACGACAGGGGCTATGGCTACACCTTC. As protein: CASSYDRGYGYTF.

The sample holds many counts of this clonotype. For the CDR3, the DNA is TGTGCCAGCAGCTGGGTGGCGCGCACAACGGTCTACGAGCAGTACTTC. It specifies CASSWVARTTVYEQYF. The chain links TRBV5-6 to TRBJ2-7; D uncertain. Germline assignment: CDR1 SGHDT and CDR2 YYEEEE. The CDR3 is 16 residues long. The V end lost 3 bases, the J end lost 3 bases, and 19 bases lay between the germline ends. The entire variable domain, with the rest obtained from reference TRBV5-6 and TRBJ2-7, is as follows: DAGVTQSPTHLIKTRGQQVTLRCSPKSGHDTVSWYQQALGQGPQFIFQYYEEEERQRGNFPDRFSGHQFPNYSSELNVNALLLGDSALYLCASSWVARTTVYEQYFGPGTRLTVT.

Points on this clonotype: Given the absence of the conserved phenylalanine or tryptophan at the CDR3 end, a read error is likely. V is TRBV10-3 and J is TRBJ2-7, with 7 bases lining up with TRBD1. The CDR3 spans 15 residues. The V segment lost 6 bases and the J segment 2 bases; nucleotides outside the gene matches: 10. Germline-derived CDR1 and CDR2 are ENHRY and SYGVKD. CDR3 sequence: CAIRAGTESPYEQYI. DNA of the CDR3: TGTGCCATCAGGGCCGGGACAGAAAGCCCCTACGAGCAGTACATC.

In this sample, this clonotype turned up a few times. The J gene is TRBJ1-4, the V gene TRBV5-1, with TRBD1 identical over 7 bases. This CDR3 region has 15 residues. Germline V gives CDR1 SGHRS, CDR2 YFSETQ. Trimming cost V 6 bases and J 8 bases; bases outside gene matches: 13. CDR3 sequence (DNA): TGCGCCAGCAAGGAGTCCTCGGGACAGTTCGAAAAACTGTTTTTT. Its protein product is CASKESSGQFEKLFF.

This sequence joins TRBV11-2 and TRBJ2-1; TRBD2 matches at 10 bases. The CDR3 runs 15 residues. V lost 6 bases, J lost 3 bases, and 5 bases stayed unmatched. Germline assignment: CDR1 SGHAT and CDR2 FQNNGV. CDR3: CASRESGGVYNEQFF. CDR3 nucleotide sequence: TGTGCCAGCAGAGAGAGCGGGGGGGTCTACAATGAGCAGTTCTTC.

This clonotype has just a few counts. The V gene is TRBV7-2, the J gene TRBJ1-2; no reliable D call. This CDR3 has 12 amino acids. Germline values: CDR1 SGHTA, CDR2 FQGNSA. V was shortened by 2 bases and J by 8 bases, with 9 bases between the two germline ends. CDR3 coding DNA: TGTGCCAGCAGCTTACGTATCTCCGGCTACACCTTC. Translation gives CASSLRISGYTF.

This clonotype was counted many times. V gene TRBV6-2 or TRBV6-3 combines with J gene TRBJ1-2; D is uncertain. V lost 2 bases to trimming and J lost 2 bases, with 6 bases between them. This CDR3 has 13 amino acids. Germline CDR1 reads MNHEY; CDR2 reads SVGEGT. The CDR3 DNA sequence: TGTGCCAGCAGTTACGGGCAGAACTATGGCTACACCTTC. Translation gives CASSYGQNYGYTF.

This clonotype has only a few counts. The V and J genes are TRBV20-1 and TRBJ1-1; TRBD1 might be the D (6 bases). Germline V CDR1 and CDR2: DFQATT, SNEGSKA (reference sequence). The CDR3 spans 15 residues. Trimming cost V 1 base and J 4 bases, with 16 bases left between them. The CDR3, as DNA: TGCAGTGCTAGAGGGGGGCGGGGGCTTGGCACTGAAGCTTTCTTT. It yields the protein CSARGGRGLGTEAFF.